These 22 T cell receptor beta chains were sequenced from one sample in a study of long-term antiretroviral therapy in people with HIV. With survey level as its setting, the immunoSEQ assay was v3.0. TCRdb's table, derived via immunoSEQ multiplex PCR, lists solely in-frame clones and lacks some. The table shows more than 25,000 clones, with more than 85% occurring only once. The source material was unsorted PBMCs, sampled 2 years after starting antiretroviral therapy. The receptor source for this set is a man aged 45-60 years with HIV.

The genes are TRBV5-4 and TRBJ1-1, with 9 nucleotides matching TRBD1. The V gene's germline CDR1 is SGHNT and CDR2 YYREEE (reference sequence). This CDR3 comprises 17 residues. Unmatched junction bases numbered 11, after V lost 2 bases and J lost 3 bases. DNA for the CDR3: TGTGCCAGCAGCTTCCTCGGACAGGGGCGGTTGTACACTGAAGCTTTCTTT. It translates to CASSFLGQGRLYTEAFF.

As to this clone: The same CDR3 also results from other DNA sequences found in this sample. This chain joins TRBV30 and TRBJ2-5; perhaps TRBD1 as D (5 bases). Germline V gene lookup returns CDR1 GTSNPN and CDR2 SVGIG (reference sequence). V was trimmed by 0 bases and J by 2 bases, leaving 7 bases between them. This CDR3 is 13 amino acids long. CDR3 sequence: CAWSVPGQETQYF. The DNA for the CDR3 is TGTGCCTGGAGTGTACCAGGGCAAGAGACCCAGTACTTC.

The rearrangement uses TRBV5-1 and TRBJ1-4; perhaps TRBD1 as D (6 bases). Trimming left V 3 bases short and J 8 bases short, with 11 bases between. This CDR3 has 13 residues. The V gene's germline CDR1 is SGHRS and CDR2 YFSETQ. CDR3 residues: CASSSGQGEKLFF. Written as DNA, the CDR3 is TGCGCCAGCAGCTCGGGCCAGGGGGAAAAACTGTTTTTT.

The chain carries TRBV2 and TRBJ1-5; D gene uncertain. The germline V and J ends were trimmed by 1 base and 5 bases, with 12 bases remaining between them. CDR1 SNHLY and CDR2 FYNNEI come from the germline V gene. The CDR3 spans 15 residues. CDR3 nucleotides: TGTGCCAGCAGTGAAGAGGGCAGGATCCATCAGCCCCAGCATTTT. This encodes CASSEEGRIHQPQHF.

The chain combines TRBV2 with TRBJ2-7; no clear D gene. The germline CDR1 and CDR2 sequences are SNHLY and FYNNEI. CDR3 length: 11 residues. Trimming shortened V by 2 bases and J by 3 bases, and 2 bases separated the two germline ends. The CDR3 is CASSEIYEQYF. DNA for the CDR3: TGTGCCAGCAGTGAAATCTACGAGCAGTACTTC.

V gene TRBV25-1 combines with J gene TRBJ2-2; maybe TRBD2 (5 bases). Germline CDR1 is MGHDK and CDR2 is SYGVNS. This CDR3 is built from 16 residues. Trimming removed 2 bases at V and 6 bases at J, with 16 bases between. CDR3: CASSELLGRGAGELFF. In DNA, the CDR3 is TGTGCCAGCAGTGAACTTCTAGGACGGGGAGCCGGGGAGCTGTTTTTT.

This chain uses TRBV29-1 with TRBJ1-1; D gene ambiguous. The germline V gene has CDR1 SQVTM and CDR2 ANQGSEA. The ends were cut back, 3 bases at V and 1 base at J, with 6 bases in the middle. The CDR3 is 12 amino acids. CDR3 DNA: TGCAGCGTTGAGGACGGGAACACTGAAGCTTTCTTT. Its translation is CSVEDGNTEAFF.

The CDR3 DNA sequence: TGTGCCAGCAGCTTCGACAGGGGACGTTTCACCATATATTTT. Translation: CASSFDRGRFTIYF. This chain links TRBV5-6 with TRBJ1-3; TRBD1 matches at 8 bases. V shed 2 bases and J 9 bases; nucleotides not matched to a gene: 7. Looked up from germline, CDR1 is SGHDT and CDR2 is YYEEEE. CDR3 length: 14 residues.

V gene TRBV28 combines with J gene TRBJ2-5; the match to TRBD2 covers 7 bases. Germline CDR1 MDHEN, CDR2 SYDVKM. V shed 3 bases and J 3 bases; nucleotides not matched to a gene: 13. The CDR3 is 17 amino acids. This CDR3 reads CASSFDSTPSGKETQYF. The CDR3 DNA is TGTGCCAGCAGTTTTGATTCAACTCCAAGCGGGAAAGAGACCCAGTACTTC.

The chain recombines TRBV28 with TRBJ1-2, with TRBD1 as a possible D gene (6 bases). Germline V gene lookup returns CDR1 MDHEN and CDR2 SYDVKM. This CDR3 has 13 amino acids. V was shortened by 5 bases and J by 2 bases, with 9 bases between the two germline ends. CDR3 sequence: CASSKGGNYGYTF. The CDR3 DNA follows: TGTGCCAGCAGTAAAGGGGGGAACTATGGCTACACCTTC.

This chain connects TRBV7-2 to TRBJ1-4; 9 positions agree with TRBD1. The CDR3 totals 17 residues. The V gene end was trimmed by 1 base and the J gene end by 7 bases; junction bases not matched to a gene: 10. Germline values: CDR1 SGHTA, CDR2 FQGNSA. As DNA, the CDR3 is TGTGCCAGCAGCTTAGGTTCCCCGACAGGGGGTGGTGAAAAACTGTTTTTT. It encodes CASSLGSPTGGGEKLFF. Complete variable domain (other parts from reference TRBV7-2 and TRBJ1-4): GAGVSQSPSNKVTEKGKDVELRCDPISGHTALYWYRQSLGQGLEFLIYFQGNSAPDKSGLPSDRFSAERTGGSVSTLTIQRTQQEDSAVYLCASSLGSPTGGGEKLFFGSGTQLSVL.

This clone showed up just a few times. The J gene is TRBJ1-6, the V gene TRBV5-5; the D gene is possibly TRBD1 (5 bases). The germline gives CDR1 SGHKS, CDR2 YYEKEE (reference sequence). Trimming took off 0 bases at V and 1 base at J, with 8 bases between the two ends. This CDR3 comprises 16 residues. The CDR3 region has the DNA TGTGCCAGCAGCTTGGGGGGGTGGTCCTATAATTCACCCCTCCACTTT. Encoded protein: CASSLGGWSYNSPLHF.

The CDR3 reads CASSVDQDTQYF. CDR3 sequence (DNA): TGTGCCAGCAGCGTAGACCAAGATACGCAGTATTTT. The V call is TRBV9, the J call TRBJ2-3; unclear D gene. The CDR3 totals 12 residues. Trimming shortened V by 0 bases and J by 5 bases, and 4 bases separated the two germline ends. Germline V gene lookup returns CDR1 SGDLS and CDR2 YYNGEE. The variable domain in full, with the rest retrieved from reference TRBV9 and TRBJ2-3, is DSGVTQTPKHLITATGQRVTLRCSPRSGDLSVYWYQQSLDQGLQFLIQYYNGEERAKGNILERFSAQQFPDLHSELNLSSLELGDSALYFCASSVDQDTQYFGPGTRLTVL.

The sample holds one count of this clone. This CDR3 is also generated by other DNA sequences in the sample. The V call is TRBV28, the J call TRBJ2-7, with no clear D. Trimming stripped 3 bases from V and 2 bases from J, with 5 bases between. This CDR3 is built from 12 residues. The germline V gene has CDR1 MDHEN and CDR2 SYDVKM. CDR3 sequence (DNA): TGTGCCAGCAGTTTGTCCGCCTACGAGCAGTACTTC. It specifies CASSLSAYEQYF.

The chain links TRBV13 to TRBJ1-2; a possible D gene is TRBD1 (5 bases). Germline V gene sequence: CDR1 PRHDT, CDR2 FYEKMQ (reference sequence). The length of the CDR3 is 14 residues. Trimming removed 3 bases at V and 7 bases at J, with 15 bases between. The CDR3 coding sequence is TGTGCCAGCAGCTTGAAAGGGGCTGTGTTTGGCTACACCTTC. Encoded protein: CASSLKGAVFGYTF.

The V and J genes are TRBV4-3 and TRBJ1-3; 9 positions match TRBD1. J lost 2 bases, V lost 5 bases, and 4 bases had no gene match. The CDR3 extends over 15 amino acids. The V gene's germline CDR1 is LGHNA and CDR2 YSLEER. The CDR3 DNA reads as TGCGCCAGCAGCTATGGGACAGGGCCTGGAAACACCATATATTTT. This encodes CASSYGTGPGNTIYF.

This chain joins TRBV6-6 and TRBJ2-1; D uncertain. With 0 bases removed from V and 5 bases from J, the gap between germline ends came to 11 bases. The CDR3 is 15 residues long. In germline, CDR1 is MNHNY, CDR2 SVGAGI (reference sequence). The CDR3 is CASSYSSRQDNEQFF. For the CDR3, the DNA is TGTGCCAGCAGTTACTCGAGTCGGCAGGACAATGAGCAGTTCTTC.

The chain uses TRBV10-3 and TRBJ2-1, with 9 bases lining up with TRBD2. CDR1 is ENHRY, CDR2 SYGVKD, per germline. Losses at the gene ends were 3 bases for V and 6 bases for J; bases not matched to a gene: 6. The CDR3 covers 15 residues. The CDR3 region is CAISDGSGRFNEQFF. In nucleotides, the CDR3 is TGTGCCATCAGTGATGGGAGCGGGAGGTTCAATGAGCAGTTCTTC.

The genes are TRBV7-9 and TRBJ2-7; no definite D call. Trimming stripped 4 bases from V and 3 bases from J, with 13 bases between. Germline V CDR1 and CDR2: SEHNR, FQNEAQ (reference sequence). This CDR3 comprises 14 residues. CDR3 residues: CASSSGQWVYEQYF. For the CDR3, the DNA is TGTGCCAGCAGCTCCGGTCAGTGGGTCTACGAGCAGTACTTC. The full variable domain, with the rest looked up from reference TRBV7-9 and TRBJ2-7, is DTGVSQNPRHKITKRGQNVTFRCDPISEHNRLYWYRQTLGQGPEFLTYFQNEAQLEKSRLLSDRFSAERPKGSFSTLEIQRTEQGDSAMYLCASSSGQWVYEQYFGPGTRLTVT.

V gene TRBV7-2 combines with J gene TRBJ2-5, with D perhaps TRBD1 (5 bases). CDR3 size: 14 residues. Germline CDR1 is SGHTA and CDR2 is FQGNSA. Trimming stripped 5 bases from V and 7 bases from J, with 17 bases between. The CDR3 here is CASSPGFVDRTQYF. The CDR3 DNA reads TGTGCCAGCAGCCCAGGCTTCGTAGACAGGACCCAGTACTTC.

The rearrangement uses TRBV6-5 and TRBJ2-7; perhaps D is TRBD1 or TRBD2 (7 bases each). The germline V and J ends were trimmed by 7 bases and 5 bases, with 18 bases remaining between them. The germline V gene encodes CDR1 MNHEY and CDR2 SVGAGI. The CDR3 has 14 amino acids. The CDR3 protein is CASTKPGGANEQYF. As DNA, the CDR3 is TGTGCCAGCACCAAACCAGGGGGGGCCAACGAGCAGTACTTC.

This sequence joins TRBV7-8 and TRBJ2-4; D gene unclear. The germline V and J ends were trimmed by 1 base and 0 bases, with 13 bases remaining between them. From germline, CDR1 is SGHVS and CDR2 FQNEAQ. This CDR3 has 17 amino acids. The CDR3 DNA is TGTGCCAGCAGCTTAGTCGCCAGTGGGATAGCCAAAAACATTCAGTACTTC. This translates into CASSLVASGIAKNIQYF.